The 2 T cell receptor beta chains in this list originate from one sample, sequenced in a study of CD8 T cells in ankylosing spondylitis. TCRdb re-analysed the 5' RACE reads in MiXCR, keeping a single row per CDR3 protein. This table has 350,000 or so distinct CDR3 sequences, roughly 15% appearing once. Sequencing input: blood, either unsorted or a sorted T cell fraction (not recorded which). The receptors were gathered from a male donor with ankylosing spondylitis or in good health (not recorded which).

This clonotype was seen a handful of times. The chain joins TRBV3-1 to TRBJ1-4; a weak D match, TRBD1 (6 bases). Trimming removed 4 bases at V and 8 bases at J, with 14 bases between. Germline V gene sequence: CDR1 LGHDT, CDR2 YNNKEL (reference sequence). The CDR3 sequence is 14 residues long. The CDR3 bases are TGTGCCAGCAGCCCCAGGGGTGCGGGAGAAAAACTGTTTTTT. It specifies CASSPRGAGEKLFF.

This clonotype occurred many times. V and J are TRBV20-1 and TRBJ1-2; 7 bases agree with TRBD1. The J segment lost 7 bases and the V segment lost 0 bases, leaving 8 bases of the junction unmatched. This CDR3 comprises 14 residues. Per germline, CDR1 DFQATT and CDR2 SNEGSKA (reference sequence). The CDR3 spells CSAREGRGAGGYTF. The DNA of the CDR3 is TGCAGTGCTAGAGAGGGCAGGGGGGCTGGTGGCTACACCTTC.